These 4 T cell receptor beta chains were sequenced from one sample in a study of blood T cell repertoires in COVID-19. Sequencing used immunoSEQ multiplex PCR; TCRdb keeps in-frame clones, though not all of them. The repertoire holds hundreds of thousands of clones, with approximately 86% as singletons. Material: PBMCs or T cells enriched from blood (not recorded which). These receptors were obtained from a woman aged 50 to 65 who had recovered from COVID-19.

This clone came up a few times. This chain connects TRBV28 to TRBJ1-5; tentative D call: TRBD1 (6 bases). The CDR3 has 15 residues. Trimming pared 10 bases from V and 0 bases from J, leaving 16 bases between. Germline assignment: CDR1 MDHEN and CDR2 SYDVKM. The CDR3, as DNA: TGTGCCATCCAAGACAGGTCCTATAGCAATCAGCCCCAGCATTTT. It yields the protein CAIQDRSYSNQPQHF.

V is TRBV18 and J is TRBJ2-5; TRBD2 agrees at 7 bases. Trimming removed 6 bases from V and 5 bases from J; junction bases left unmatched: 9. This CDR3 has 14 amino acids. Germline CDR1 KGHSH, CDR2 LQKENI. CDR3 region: CASSTGRGGETQYF. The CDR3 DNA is TGTGCCAGCTCCACGGGACGGGGAGGGGAGACCCAGTACTTC.

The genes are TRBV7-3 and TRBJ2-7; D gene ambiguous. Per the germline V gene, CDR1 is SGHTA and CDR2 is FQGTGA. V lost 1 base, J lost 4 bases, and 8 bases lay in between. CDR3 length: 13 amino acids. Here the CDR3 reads CASSLIGGYEQYF. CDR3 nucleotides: TGTGCCAGCAGCTTAATCGGCGGTTACGAGCAGTACTTC.

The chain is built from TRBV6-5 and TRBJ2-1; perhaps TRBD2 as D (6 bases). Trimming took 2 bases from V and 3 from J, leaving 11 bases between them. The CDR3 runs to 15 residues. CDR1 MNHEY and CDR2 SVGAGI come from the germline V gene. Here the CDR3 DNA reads TGTGCCAGCAGTTACGGAGCGGGCTTCTACAATGAGCAGTTCTTC. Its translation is CASSYGAGFYNEQFF.